This record looks at one TCR beta chain sequence and its context. Generated by immunoSEQ multiplex PCR, the TCRdb table keeps only in-frame clones and is missing some. The sample consists of 600,000 to 900,000 clones, approximately 83% of them appearing once. This sample was taken from a study of shared T cell receptors in the human thymus. CDR1 is SNHLY and CDR2 is FYNNEI in the germline V gene. This CDR3 comprises 16 residues. The V and J ends lost 4 bases and 3 bases, in that order; junction bases with no gene match: 11. This sample also appeared in a second study, on human thymus T cells. This second study says: Infants served as donors; they were healthy and Finnish and were having corrective surgery for congenital heart defects. Obtained as resections during corrective heart surgery, the thymus tissue was then studied. In thymic and blood repertoires alike, V and J usage looked biased.

V gene TRBV2 combines with J gene TRBJ1-1; 7 nucleotides match TRBD1. What was sequenced was thymocytes. This clonotype was obtained from a girl in the first two years of life with a congenital heart defect. The CDR3 is CASSVRGGGKDTEAFF. Written as DNA, the CDR3 is TGTGCCAGCAGTGTAAGAGGGGGCGGTAAGGACACTGAAGCTTTCTTT.